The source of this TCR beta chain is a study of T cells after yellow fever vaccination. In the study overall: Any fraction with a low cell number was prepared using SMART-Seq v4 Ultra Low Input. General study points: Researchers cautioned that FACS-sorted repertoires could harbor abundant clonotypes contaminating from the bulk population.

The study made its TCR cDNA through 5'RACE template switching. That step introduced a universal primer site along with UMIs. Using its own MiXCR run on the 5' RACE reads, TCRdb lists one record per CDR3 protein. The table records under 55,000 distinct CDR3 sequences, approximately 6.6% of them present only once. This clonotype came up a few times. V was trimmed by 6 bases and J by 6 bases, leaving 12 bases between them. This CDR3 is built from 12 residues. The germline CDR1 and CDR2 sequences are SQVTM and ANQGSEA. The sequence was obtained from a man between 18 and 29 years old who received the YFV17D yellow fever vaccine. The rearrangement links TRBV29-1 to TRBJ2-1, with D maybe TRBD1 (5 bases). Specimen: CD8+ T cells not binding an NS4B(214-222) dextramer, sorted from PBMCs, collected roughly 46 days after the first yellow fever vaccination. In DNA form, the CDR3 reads TGCAGCGTCGAGGCGCAGGGCAATGAGCAGTTCTTC. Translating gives CSVEAQGNEQFF.